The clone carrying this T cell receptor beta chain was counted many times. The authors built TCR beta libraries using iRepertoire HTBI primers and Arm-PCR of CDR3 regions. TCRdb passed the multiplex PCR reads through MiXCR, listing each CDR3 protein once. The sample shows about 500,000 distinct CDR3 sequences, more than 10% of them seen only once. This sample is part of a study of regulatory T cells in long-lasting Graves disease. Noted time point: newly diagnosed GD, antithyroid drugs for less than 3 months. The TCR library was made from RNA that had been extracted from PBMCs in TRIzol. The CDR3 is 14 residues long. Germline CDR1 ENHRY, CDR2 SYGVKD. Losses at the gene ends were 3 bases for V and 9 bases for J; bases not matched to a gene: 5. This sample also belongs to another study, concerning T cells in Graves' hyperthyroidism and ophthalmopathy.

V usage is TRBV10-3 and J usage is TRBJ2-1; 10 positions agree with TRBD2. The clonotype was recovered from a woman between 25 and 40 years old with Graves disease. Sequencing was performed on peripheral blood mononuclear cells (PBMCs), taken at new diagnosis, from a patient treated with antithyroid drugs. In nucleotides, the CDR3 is TGTGCCATCAGTGAACTAGCGGGGAGGGGTGAGCAGTTCTTC. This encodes CAISELAGRGEQFF.